The 32 T cell receptor beta chains below come from one sample, sequenced in a study of blood T cell repertoires in COVID-19. TCRdb's table, derived via immunoSEQ multiplex PCR, lists solely in-frame clones and lacks some. The sample contains around 170,000 clones, roughly four fifths of which appear only once. The sample comprised peripheral blood. The receptors come from a woman in her forties with acute or convalescent COVID-19.

The chain joins TRBV7-2 to TRBJ2-3; maybe TRBD1 (5 bases). Trimming pared 1 base from V and 6 bases from J, leaving 17 bases between. Per germline, CDR1 SGHTA and CDR2 FQGNSA. This CDR3 has 16 residues. Here the CDR3 reads CASSLGDLGVGDTQYF. The DNA of the CDR3 is TGTGCCAGCAGCTTAGGTGACTTAGGGGTTGGCGATACGCAGTATTTT.

V and J are TRBV29-1 and TRBJ2-1; 10 bases are shared with TRBD2. V shed 7 bases, J shed 5 bases, and the junction held 11 bases outside the gene matches. Germline V gene sequence: CDR1 SQVTM, CDR2 ANQGSEA. CDR3 length: 15 residues. The CDR3 DNA sequence: TGCAGCGCTGACGGCGGACTAGCGGAGAACAATGAGCAGTTCTTC. Translated, it gives CSADGGLAENNEQFF.

The V call is TRBV7-9, the J call TRBJ2-7; 7 nucleotides agree with TRBD2. There are 14 residues in the CDR3. The V segment lost 0 bases and the J segment 5 bases; nucleotides outside the gene matches: 4. From germline, CDR1 is SEHNR and CDR2 FQNEAQ (reference sequence). The CDR3 nucleotides read TGTGCCAGCAGCTTAGCGGGAGGGCCCGACGAGCAGTACTTC. Translated, it gives CASSLAGGPDEQYF.

The chain uses TRBV19 and TRBJ2-3; 7 bases fit TRBD2. Germline CDR1 reads LNHDA; CDR2 reads SQIVND (reference sequence). After removal of 4 bases from V and 6 bases from J, the junction contained 7 bases not matched to a gene. The CDR3 length is 14 residues. The CDR3: CASSRTGGVDTQYF. CDR3 sequence (DNA): TGTGCCAGTAGTAGGACGGGGGGAGTTGATACGCAGTATTTT.

This chain joins TRBV30 and TRBJ2-5; TRBD1 might be the D (6 bases). Germline V lookup: CDR1 GTSNPN, CDR2 SVGIG (reference sequence). The CDR3 is 14 residues long. The germline V and J ends were trimmed by 0 bases and 5 bases, with 13 bases remaining between them. CDR3 region: CAWSVKGGTETQYF. The CDR3 bases are TGTGCCTGGAGTGTAAAAGGGGGTACGGAGACCCAGTACTTC. The full variable domain, its missing parts supplied by reference TRBV30 and TRBJ2-5, is SQTIHQWPATLVQPVGSPLSLECTVEGTSNPNLYWYRQAAGRGLQLLFYSVGIGQISSEVPQNLSASRPQDRQFILSSKKLLLSDSGFYLCAWSVKGGTETQYFGPGTRLLVL.

The chain joins TRBV29-1 to TRBJ2-1; possibly TRBD1 for D (6 bases). Germline V CDR1 and CDR2: SQVTM, ANQGSEA. Trimming pared 3 bases from V and 7 bases from J, leaving 19 bases between. This CDR3 has 15 residues. CDR3 loop: CSVDHRVGRANEQFF. The CDR3 DNA is TGCAGCGTTGATCACAGGGTTGGTCGGGCGAATGAGCAGTTCTTC.

This chain uses TRBV19 with TRBJ2-1; D is unresolved. V lost 7 bases, J lost 10 bases, and 17 bases lay in between. Germline CDR1 and CDR2: LNHDA and SQIVND (reference sequence). The CDR3 consists of 13 residues. The CDR3 nucleotides are TGTGCCAGTACCTTTACGGGTAGAGGCGAGCAGTTCTTC. It translates to CASTFTGRGEQFF.

The rearrangement joins TRBV4-1 to TRBJ1-2; D unresolved. CDR3 length: 16 amino acids. Germline V CDR1 and CDR2: MGHRA, YSYEKL. V was trimmed by 3 bases and J by 3 bases, leaving 17 bases between them. The CDR3 loop reads CASSHKLEAGYYGYTF. The CDR3, as DNA: TGCGCCAGCAGCCATAAGCTAGAAGCGGGGTACTATGGCTACACCTTC.

The V and J genes are TRBV6-1 and TRBJ2-2, with TRBD1 matching 7 bases. V was clipped by 4 bases and J by 0 bases; unmatched bases: 8. The CDR3 covers 17 residues. From germline, CDR1 is MNHNS and CDR2 SASEGT. CDR3 sequence: CASSGTPGQANTGELFF. The CDR3 nucleotides read TGTGCCAGCAGTGGTACCCCTGGACAGGCGAACACCGGGGAGCTGTTTTTT.

This chain joins TRBV5-1 and TRBJ2-5; 7 nucleotides line up with TRBD1. V was clipped by 4 bases and J by 2 bases; unmatched bases: 5. The CDR3 consists of 14 residues. The germline CDR1 and CDR2 sequences are SGHRS and YFSETQ. CDR3 protein: CASSLQGKQETQYF. The CDR3 bases are TGCGCCAGCAGCCTACAGGGGAAACAAGAGACCCAGTACTTC.

The CDR3 is CASSSQGAGGNTIYF. The CDR3 nucleotides are TGTGCCAGCAGCTCACAGGGGGCAGGAGGAAACACCATATATTTT. The rearrangement uses TRBV11-2 and TRBJ1-3; 9 bases are a match to TRBD1. The germline V gene has CDR1 SGHAT and CDR2 FQNNGV. The CDR3 extends over 15 amino acids. V shed 4 bases, J shed 4 bases, and the junction held 5 bases outside the gene matches.

Only one count was recorded for this clone. The chain couples TRBV6-6 to TRBJ2-7; possible D gene TRBD2, 6 bases. Trimming left V 6 bases short and J 2 bases short, with 20 bases between. This CDR3 comprises 16 residues. Germline CDR1 is MNHNY and CDR2 is SVGAGI (reference sequence). This chain's CDR3 is CASRPTTSITAYEQYF. In DNA form, the CDR3 reads TGTGCCAGCAGACCAACCACTAGCATAACTGCCTACGAGCAGTACTTC.

Of note for this clone: Other DNA sequences within the sample encode an identical CDR3. CDR3 amino acids: CAWSSGINQPQHF. The CDR3 nucleotides are TGTGCCTGGAGTTCGGGGATCAATCAGCCCCAGCATTTT. The chain has TRBV30 and TRBJ1-5, with D hard to call. Between the trimmed V and J ends, which lost 2 bases and 3 bases, there was a span of 8 bases. This CDR3 is 13 amino acids long. Germline loops: CDR1 GTSNPN, CDR2 SVGIG (reference sequence).

The chain combines TRBV4-1 with TRBJ2-1; 7 bases align to TRBD2. The CDR3 totals 14 residues. CDR1 is MGHRA and CDR2 is YSYEKL in the germline V gene. J gave up 7 bases and V 8 bases, and 11 bases lay outside the gene matches. CDR3 loop: CASRTGGGGNEQFF. The CDR3 bases are TGCGCCAGCCGGACGGGGGGAGGAGGGAATGAGCAGTTCTTC.

This chain joins TRBV27 and TRBJ1-5; possibly TRBD1 for D (6 bases). The germline V gene has CDR1 MNHEY and CDR2 SMNVEV (reference sequence). The ends were cut back, 5 bases at V and 7 bases at J, with 18 bases in the middle. The CDR3 runs to 15 residues. The CDR3 sequence is CASSPLPGAVQPQHF. The CDR3 bases are TGTGCCAGCAGTCCTCTCCCAGGGGCGGTACAGCCCCAGCATTTT.

This clone was found once. The gene calls are TRBV7-2 and TRBJ2-1; 8 bases align to TRBD2. The CDR3 consists of 15 residues. Germline V CDR1 and CDR2: SGHTA, FQGNSA. The V and J ends lost 1 base and 2 bases, in that order; junction bases with no gene match: 1. Here the CDR3 reads CASSLVLAAYNEQFF. In nucleotides, the CDR3 is TGTGCCAGCAGCTTAGTACTAGCGGCCTACAATGAGCAGTTCTTC.

The chain combines TRBV19 with TRBJ1-5; 9 positions agree with TRBD1. V trimming: 4 bases; J trimming: 6 bases; junction bases outside the gene matches: 4. The germline V gene encodes CDR1 LNHDA and CDR2 SQIVND (reference sequence). The CDR3 is 14 residues long. CDR3 loop: CASSTQGAAQPQHF. The CDR3 coding sequence is TGTGCCAGTAGTACACAGGGGGCGGCTCAGCCCCAGCATTTT.

The chain links TRBV16 to TRBJ1-2; 8 bases fit TRBD1. Germline trimming cut 4 bases from V and 3 bases from J; bases unmatched to any gene: 7. CDR1 is KGHSY, CDR2 FQNENV, per germline. The CDR3 spans 15 residues. CDR3 sequence reads: CASSPRQGIHYGYTF. The CDR3 bases are TGTGCCAGCAGCCCACGACAGGGGATCCACTATGGCTACACCTTC.

This sequence joins TRBV5-8 and TRBJ2-5; possibly TRBD1 for D (6 bases). The germline V and J ends were trimmed by 0 bases and 3 bases, with 15 bases remaining between them. This CDR3 comprises 16 residues. CDR1 and CDR2 (germline): SGHTS, YDEGEE. CDR3 DNA sequence: TGTGCCAGCAGCTTGGTTGGGACACTTACCGAAGAGACCCAGTACTTC. It is translated as CASSLVGTLTEETQYF.

DNA for the CDR3: TGTGCCAGCAGCTTAGGCACATACGAGCAGTACTTC. This codes for CASSLGTYEQYF. The rearrangement links TRBV7-9 to TRBJ2-7; D gene uncertain. CDR1 is SEHNR and CDR2 is FQNEAQ in the germline V gene (reference sequence). The CDR3 consists of 12 residues. Trimming removed 1 base from V and 4 bases from J, with 5 bases in between.

V is TRBV18 and J is TRBJ1-1; D is perhaps TRBD1 (6 bases). The germline V gene has CDR1 KGHSH and CDR2 LQKENI. This CDR3 comprises 16 residues. Trimming pared 3 bases from V and 6 bases from J, leaving 20 bases between. The CDR3 DNA reads TGTGCCAGCTCACCTGGCGGGGGGCGTAGAGGGTCTGAAGCTTTCTTT. Protein product: CASSPGGGRRGSEAFF. Variable domain in full (rest from reference TRBV18 and TRBJ1-1): NAGVMQNPRHLVRRRGQEARLRCSPMKGHSHVYWYRQLPEEGLKFMVYLQKENIIDESGMPKERFSAEFPKEGPSILRIQQVVRGDSAAYFCASSPGGGRRGSEAFFGQGTRLTVV.

DNA for the CDR3: TGTGCCAGCAGTGCTAATAGCGGGACTGGCTCGAAGAAAGAGACCCAGTACTTC. This encodes CASSANSGTGSKKETQYF. The chain recombines TRBV25-1 with TRBJ2-5, with TRBD2 matching over 8 bases. The germline CDR1 and CDR2 sequences are MGHDK and SYGVNS. V lost 4 bases and J lost 3; bases outside the gene matches: 16. CDR3 size: 18 residues.

V and J are TRBV28 and TRBJ1-5, with TRBD1 as a possible D gene (6 bases). The V and J ends lost 6 bases and 9 bases respectively, with 15 bases between them. Germline V gene data show CDR1 as MDHEN and CDR2 as SYDVKM. The CDR3 contains 13 residues. The CDR3 nucleotides read TGTGCCAGCAGCACCGGGACAACCTTGCCCCAGCATTTT. This sequence encodes CASSTGTTLPQHF.

As to this clone: Other DNA sequences in the same sample also yield this CDR3. The chain combines TRBV9 with TRBJ2-5, with D perhaps matching TRBD2 (5 bases). Trimming left V 3 bases short and J 2 bases short, with 11 bases between. This CDR3 has 14 residues. Germline V gene lookup returns CDR1 SGDLS and CDR2 YYNGEE. Here the CDR3 DNA reads TGTGCCAGCAGCGCCGGAGGTTTGCAAGAGACCCAGTACTTC. Translating gives CASSAGGLQETQYF.

This chain joins TRBV28 and TRBJ2-7, with 10 bases that match TRBD1. Per germline, CDR1 MDHEN and CDR2 SYDVKM. V shed 5 bases, J shed 3 bases, and the junction held 4 bases outside the gene matches. This CDR3 is 14 amino acids long. The CDR3 DNA reads TGTGCCAGCAGTCCTCGGGACAGGGGCTACGAGCAGTACTTC. Translating gives CASSPRDRGYEQYF.

Concerning this clone: Other DNA sequences in this sample translate to the same CDR3. The chain employs TRBV9 and TRBJ1-6, with TRBD1 matching 8 bases. Germline values: CDR1 SGDLS, CDR2 YYNGEE. V trimming: 3 bases; J trimming: 9 bases; junction bases outside the gene matches: 5. This CDR3 comprises 14 residues. CDR3 region: CASSDQQGGSPLHF. DNA of the CDR3: TGTGCCAGCAGCGATCAACAGGGGGGTTCACCCCTCCACTTT. Using reference TRBV9 and TRBJ1-6 for the parts outside the CDR3, the full variable domain is DSGVTQTPKHLITATGQRVTLRCSPRSGDLSVYWYQQSLDQGLQFLIQYYNGEERAKGNILERFSAQQFPDLHSELNLSSLELGDSALYFCASSDQQGGSPLHFGNGTRLTVT.

This clone was seen a few times. This chain uses TRBV27 with TRBJ1-4; 7 bases match TRBD1. Germline CDR1 MNHEY, CDR2 SMNVEV (reference sequence). V gave up 2 bases and J gave up 4 bases; unmatched junction bases: 10. This CDR3 region has 17 residues. The CDR3 region is CASSLAGKGAINEKLFF. The CDR3 DNA is TGTGCCAGCAGTTTAGCAGGGAAGGGGGCTATTAATGAAAAACTGTTTTTT. The complete variable domain, with remaining parts taken from reference TRBV27 and TRBJ1-4, reads EAQVTQNPRYLITVTGKKLTVTCSQNMNHEYMSWYRQDPGLGLRQIYYSMNVEVTDKGDVPEGYKVSRKEKRNFPLILESPSPNQTSLYFCASSLAGKGAINEKLFFGSGTQLSVL.

The V gene is TRBV7-9, the J gene TRBJ2-3, with D maybe TRBD2 (6 bases). The CDR3 is 17 amino acids. Per the germline V gene, CDR1 is SEHNR and CDR2 is FQNEAQ (reference sequence). The V gene lost 7 bases and the J gene lost 0 bases, with 20 bases spanning the gap. CDR3 loop: CASIPTFAGLSTDTQYF. DNA for the CDR3: TGTGCCAGCATCCCAACCTTCGCGGGGTTAAGCACAGATACGCAGTATTTT.

J is TRBJ1-1 and V is TRBV6-2 or TRBV6-3, with D maybe TRBD1 (5 bases). The germline V gene encodes CDR1 MNHEY and CDR2 SVGEGT. V lost 4 bases, J lost 0 bases, and 15 bases lay in between. There are 16 residues in the CDR3. The CDR3, as DNA: TGTGCCAGCAGTTCCCGGGGGGAGTACATGAACACTGAAGCTTTCTTT. Amino acids: CASSSRGEYMNTEAFF.

This clone was found once. The chain is built from TRBV29-1 and TRBJ1-1, with TRBD1 as a possible D gene (5 bases). The V gene's germline CDR1 is SQVTM and CDR2 ANQGSEA. Trimming left V 7 bases short and J 0 bases short, with 12 bases between. The CDR3 is 13 amino acids. DNA for the CDR3: TGCAGCGCTAGGAGGGGCATGAACACTGAAGCTTTCTTT. Protein: CSARRGMNTEAFF.

The chain employs TRBV19 and TRBJ1-2; tentatively, D is TRBD1 (5 bases). Germline values: CDR1 LNHDA, CDR2 SQIVND (reference sequence). The CDR3 loop spans 16 amino acids. V shed 6 bases and J shed 4 bases, with 21 bases lying between them. The CDR3 region is CASSSPGEILIYGYTF. CDR3 coding DNA: TGTGCCAGTAGCTCCCCGGGGGAGATCCTCATCTATGGCTACACCTTC.

This clone came up once. J is TRBJ1-1 and V is TRBV7-8; D ambiguous. Germline V CDR1 and CDR2: SGHVS, FQNEAQ. There are 14 residues in the CDR3. The V and J ends lost 1 base and 4 bases respectively, with 10 bases between them. The CDR3 loop reads CASSLGSSGTEAFF. The CDR3 bases are TGTGCCAGCAGCTTAGGATCGAGCGGCACTGAAGCTTTCTTT.